A single sample gave rise to the 6 T cell receptor beta chains below, sequenced in a study of T cells after yellow fever vaccination. TCRdb re-called the 5' RACE reads with MiXCR, one entry per CDR3 protein. The sample has hundreds of thousands of distinct CDR3 sequences; 10% to 15% are singletons. This specimen consisted of PBMCs, obtained on the day of the yellow fever booster vaccination. These receptor sequences come from a young man who received the YFV17D yellow fever vaccine.

This clonotype was detected a few times. The gene calls are TRBV14 and TRBJ2-7, with D tentatively TRBD1 (5 bases). Germline V gene sequence: CDR1 SGHDN, CDR2 FVKESK. V was pared by 4 bases and J by 2 bases, with 12 bases between. This CDR3 has 14 residues. CDR3 nucleotides: TGTGCCAGCAGCCCGTTTACAGGACCCTACGAGCAGTACTTC. As protein: CASSPFTGPYEQYF. The full variable domain, completed using reference TRBV14 and TRBJ2-7, is EAGVTQFPSHSVIEKGQTVTLRCDPISGHDNLYWYRRVMGKEIKFLLHFVKESKQDESGMPNNRFLAERTGGTYSTLKVQPAELEDSGVYFCASSPFTGPYEQYFGPGTRLTVT.

This chain links TRBV9 with TRBJ1-1, with 7 nucleotides matching TRBD1. Germline V gene lookup returns CDR1 SGDLS and CDR2 YYNGEE. The CDR3 covers 16 residues. The V and J ends lost 3 bases and 2 bases, in that order; junction bases with no gene match: 10. This CDR3 reads CASSARQGNLNTEAFF. Here the CDR3 DNA reads TGTGCCAGCAGCGCCCGACAGGGAAATCTTAACACTGAAGCTTTCTTT.

The chain has TRBV9 and TRBJ2-7; D is perhaps TRBD2 (5 bases). CDR1 and CDR2 from the germline V gene are SGDLS and YYNGEE. This CDR3 region has 14 residues. V lost 0 bases and J lost 6, with 13 bases in between. The CDR3 region is CASSVEVRLSEQYF. CDR3 sequence (DNA): TGTGCCAGCAGCGTAGAAGTGCGACTAAGCGAGCAGTACTTC.

This clonotype was seen a few times. The CDR3, as DNA: TGTGCCAGCAGTTCCCCTGGACTAGCGGCAGGCGTCCATGAGCAGTTCTTC. Encoded protein: CASSSPGLAAGVHEQFF. The rearrangement links TRBV6-2 or TRBV6-3 to TRBJ2-1; 10 nucleotides match TRBD2. J was trimmed by 8 bases and V by 4 bases; bases with no gene match: 14. CDR3 length equals 17 residues. The germline V gene encodes CDR1 MNHEY and CDR2 SVGEGT.

V usage is TRBV15 and J usage is TRBJ1-1, with a possible D match to TRBD1 (6 bases). The CDR3 consists of 12 residues. The germline CDR1 and CDR2 sequences are LNHNV and YYDKDF (reference sequence). V lost 8 bases and J lost 6, with 13 bases in between. For the CDR3, the DNA is TGTGCCACCGCAGGGGAAAGCGCTGAAGCTTTCTTT. Its translation is CATAGESAEAFF.

A remark on this clonotype: A junction boundary mismatches the germline segment, possibly from a read error. This chain links TRBV18 with TRBJ1-2; no firm D call. The CDR3 sequence is 12 residues long. The V gene's germline CDR1 is KGHSH and CDR2 LQKENI. Here the CDR3 DNA reads TGTGCTAGCTACGAGGAACACTATGGCTACACCTTC. Encoded protein: CASYEEHYGYTF.